The clone carrying this T cell receptor beta chain was found a few times. TCRdb itself ran the RACE reads through MiXCR, one entry per CDR3 protein. The profile shows about 78,000 distinct CDR3 sequences, about 9% of them singletons. The time point is: patch test 2, 6 weeks after DPC sensitization. The treatment: therapeutic diphenylcyclopropenone sensitization with weekly scalp DPC. Blood draws preceded each patch test application. This CDR3 contains 16 residues. With 4 bases clipped from V and 8 bases from J, the junction kept 8 bases outside the gene matches. CDR1 and CDR2 (germline): MDHEN, SYDVKM. This record belongs to a study of human T cells and chemical hapten exposure. Turning to the study itself: Diphenylcyclopropenone was administered weekly to the scalp of patients throughout the roughly 24-week study.

This sequence joins TRBV28 and TRBJ1-6; 10 nucleotides line up with TRBD1. This receptor was identified in a woman aged 45-65 years with alopecia areata. Some clones in this sample may be carry-over from other donors' samples. The sample here was whole blood, taken in connection with sensitization to the hapten diphenylcyclopropenone (DPC). Here the CDR3 reads CASSSVRDRGYSPLHF. CDR3 bases: TGTGCCAGCAGTTCAGTCCGGGACAGGGGTTATTCACCCCTCCACTTT.